Listed below are T cell receptor beta chains from one sample, sequenced in a study of blood T cell repertoires in COVID-19. Measured with immunoSEQ multiplex PCR; TCRdb has only the in-frame clones, and not every one. The sample carries 65,000 to 100,000 clones, nearly 90% recorded once. The sample was peripheral blood. The receptors stem from a man between 45 and 60 years old with acute or convalescent COVID-19. CDR3s include the opening cysteine and the closing phenylalanine or tryptophan. The D gene is left open where the match is weak. Not all rows give a size; the values are once, few, many and, for expanded clones, a class.

cdr3_length: 13; v_call: TRBV30; d_call: .; j_call: TRBJ2-2; clone_size: once; cdr3_nt: TGTGCCTGGAGTTCCTGGAACACCGGGGAGCTGTTTTTT; cdr3_aa: CAWSSWNTGELFF
cdr3_length: 15; v_call: TRBV5-1; d_call: TRBD2; j_call: TRBJ2-4; clone_size: .; cdr3_nt: TGCGCCAGCAGCTTGACTAGCGGGGGGTTAAACATTCAGTACTTC; cdr3_aa: CASSLTSGGLNIQYF
cdr3_length: 13; v_call: TRBV3-1/TRBV3-2; d_call: .; j_call: TRBJ2-3; clone_size: .; cdr3_nt: TGTGCCAGCAGCCAAGATATCCCGGATACGCAGTATTTT; cdr3_aa: CASSQDIPDTQYF
cdr3_length: 16; v_call: TRBV25-1; d_call: .; j_call: TRBJ1-2; clone_size: .; cdr3_nt: TGTGCCAGCAGTGAATGGCAGGGTGGGAATTACTATGGCTACACCTTC; cdr3_aa: CASSEWQGGNYYGYTF
cdr3_length: 17; v_call: TRBV21-1; d_call: .; j_call: TRBJ1-4; clone_size: .; cdr3_nt: TGTGCCAGCAGCAATAAACGAAGGGGGCCGGCTAATGAAAAACTGTTTTTT; cdr3_aa: CASSNKRRGPANEKLFF
cdr3_length: 16; v_call: TRBV2; d_call: TRBD2; j_call: TRBJ2-2; clone_size: .; cdr3_nt: TGTGCCAGCAGTTGGTCCGGGGGGGGCTCCACCGGGGAGCTGTTTTTT; cdr3_aa: CASSWSGGGSTGELFF
cdr3_length: 15; v_call: TRBV6-1; d_call: TRBD2; j_call: TRBJ2-7; clone_size: .; cdr3_nt: TGTGCCAGCAGTGAAATGATAGCGGGGTCCCACGAGCAGTACTTC; cdr3_aa: CASSEMIAGSHEQYF
cdr3_length: 15; v_call: TRBV7-3; d_call: TRBD1; j_call: TRBJ1-1; clone_size: .; cdr3_nt: TGTGCCAGCAGCCTTGGGGGACAGCCAAACACTGAAGCTTTCTTT; cdr3_aa: CASSLGGQPNTEAFF
cdr3_length: 14; v_call: TRBV27; d_call: .; j_call: TRBJ2-1; clone_size: .; cdr3_nt: TGTGCCAGCAGTCTGCGGCGACAGGACAATGAGCAGTTCTTC; cdr3_aa: CASSLRRQDNEQFF
cdr3_length: 15; v_call: TRBV7-9; d_call: .; j_call: TRBJ1-2; clone_size: .; cdr3_nt: TGTGCCAGCAGCCTACGCACGGGAGCGATGATAAGCTACACCTTC; cdr3_aa: CASSLRTGAMISYTF
cdr3_length: 16; v_call: TRBV5-4; d_call: .; j_call: TRBJ2-1; clone_size: .; cdr3_nt: TGTGCCAGCAGCCCTCCCGGGAACTGGGTTGTTCCTGAGCAGTTCTTC; cdr3_aa: CASSPPGNWVVPEQFF
cdr3_length: 13; v_call: TRBV3-1/TRBV3-2; d_call: TRBD1; j_call: TRBJ1-4; clone_size: .; cdr3_nt: TGTGCCAGCAGAAGACAGGGGGAGGAAAAACTGTTTTTT; cdr3_aa: CASRRQGEEKLFF
cdr3_length: 14; v_call: TRBV30; d_call: .; j_call: TRBJ1-5; clone_size: .; cdr3_nt: TGTGCCTGGGGGTCGGGACACAAGAATCAGCCCCAGCATTTT; cdr3_aa: CAWGSGHKNQPQHF